Listed below are T cell receptor beta chains from one sample, sequenced in a study of response to subunit inactivated influenza vaccine. Using its own MiXCR run on the RT-PCR reads, TCRdb lists one record per CDR3 protein. Of about 780,000 distinct CDR3 sequences listed, approximately 17% are singletons. This specimen consisted of PBMCs from blood, obtained roughly 5 days after vaccination. These receptors all stem from a man aged 50-60 years who received an inactivated influenza vaccine. CDR3s include the opening cysteine and the closing phenylalanine or tryptophan. Clone size is shown for a subset of rows, as once, few, many or a class of expanded clone.

TRBJ1-2,TRBV12-3/TRBV12-4,many,CASSPDRGRGGYTF
TRBJ2-3,TRBV29-1,many,CSVDNLPGQGSDTQYF
TRBJ2-1,TRBV6-2/TRBV6-3,many,CATQERAHRGYNEQFF
TRBJ1-4,TRBV6-1,few,CASRSDRGRAEKLFF
TRBJ1-2,TRBV5-1,few,CASSRGDGSNYGYTF
TRBJ2-1,TRBV5-6,many,CASSWRLAGSYNEQFF
TRBJ2-3,TRBV27,-,CASSSLGDDTQYF
TRBJ1-3,TRBV29-1,-,CSVEDWASGNTIYF
TRBJ1-2,TRBV19,-,CASSIVPPPGYGYTF
TRBJ2-1,TRBV12-3/TRBV12-4,many,CASSFSSGGRDEQFF
TRBJ2-7,TRBV3-1,-,CASSQMLSASYYEQYF
TRBJ2-5,TRBV20-1,-,CSAPPGGRETQYF
TRBJ2-1,TRBV6-2/TRBV6-3,-,CASSYSIDNEQFF
TRBJ2-7,TRBV7-2,few,CASSQASGRATYEQYF
TRBJ2-5,TRBV30,few,CAWTRTRGETQYF
TRBJ2-3,TRBV20-1,many,CSAGTSGLLTDTQYF
TRBJ2-4,TRBV3-1,few,CASSQAREQSKNIQYF
TRBJ1-5,TRBV11-2,-,CASSQDSHQPQHF
TRBJ2-3,TRBV10-3,-,CAISESSPGLAGGPNTQYF
TRBJ2-7,TRBV20-1,few,CSAPGQGYSLEQYF
TRBJ2-7,TRBV6-5,-,CASSSRRTGRDEQYF
TRBJ2-2,TRBV12-3/TRBV12-4,-,CASRARQGFSNTGELFF
TRBJ1-4,TRBV28,-,CASRGRWASGEKLFF
TRBJ2-1,TRBV5-6,-,CASSRQLGTNEQFF
TRBJ2-1,TRBV6-1,many,CASSRTGLSYNEQFF
TRBJ2-5,TRBV29-1,-,CSVEARGRVETHYF
TRBJ2-1,TRBV5-6,many,CASSVGAAPSYNEQFF
TRBJ2-3,TRBV10-3,-,CAIRGGSTDTQYF
TRBJ2-7,TRBV30,few,CAWGRSSEQYF
TRBJ2-7,TRBV29-1,-,CSGKGTGRSEQYF
TRBJ2-3,TRBV20-1,-,CSAGAGVTQYF
TRBJ1-1,TRBV4-3,-,CASSQEAAGTEAFF
TRBJ2-7,TRBV25-1,-,CASSNPWGPYEQYF
TRBJ2-7,TRBV5-1,-,CASSPPGTRGVYEQYF
TRBJ1-2,TRBV7-9,many,CASSLGQGESGYTF
TRBJ2-1,TRBV7-2,few,CASSSSGGVRNEQFF
TRBJ1-6,TRBV30,-,CAWRGPSSYNSPLHF
TRBJ2-4,TRBV18,-,CASSTGQENIQYF
TRBJ2-2,TRBV7-8,-,CASSLVGLDAGELFF
TRBJ2-1,TRBV10-3,-,CAIREDNEQFF
TRBJ2-1,TRBV5-1,-,CASSWGTSGGESYNEQFF
TRBJ2-1,TRBV5-1,few,CASSLVYLRSSYNEQFF
TRBJ2-1,TRBV4-1,-,CASSQLAGGRHEQFF
TRBJ2-1,TRBV2,-,CASSVGQGVRQLF